One sample yielded the 4 T cell receptor beta chains listed below, sequenced in a study of beta chain features in type 1 diabetes listed by TCRdb under 2018. Library generation was performed with the immunoSEQ multiplex PCR assay. The entire isolated RNA was reverse transcribed using the High Capacity cDNA Reverse Transcription Kit, and thus expressed TCRB transcripts were sequenced. Not all clones reach the TCRdb copy of this immuneACCESS table, which keeps in-frame sequences only. Checked studies attribute under half of the gap to unresolved V genes and leave the rest unexplained. This sample lists 500,000 to 700,000 clones; roughly 15% were detected once. Together, the top ten hold 0.07% to 0.095% of the sample. The sample taken for sequencing was naive CD4+ T cells from blood. The cell subset or site label here, explained by the study, means: true naive CD4+ T cells. These receptors originate from a man between 18 and 29 years old in good health.

This clone was seen a handful of times. This sequence joins TRBV5-1 and TRBJ1-2, with 8 nucleotides matching TRBD1. The V gene's germline CDR1 is SGHRS and CDR2 YFSETQ. V lost 4 bases and J lost 3; bases outside the gene matches: 2. The CDR3 contains 13 residues. CDR3 sequence: CASSTGQDYGYTF. The CDR3 DNA reads as TGCGCCAGCAGCACGGGACAGGACTATGGCTACACCTTC.

The chain employs TRBV30 and TRBJ1-1, with D maybe TRBD1 (6 bases). Looked up from germline, CDR1 is GTSNPN and CDR2 is SVGIG (reference sequence). The CDR3 runs to 18 residues. Trimming cost V 4 bases and J 6 bases, with 30 bases left between them. In nucleotides, the CDR3 is TGTGCCTGGACCGTTAGGGTAACAGGGTCAGGGGTAAAGGCTGAAGCTTTCTTT. Translated, it gives CAWTVRVTGSGVKAEAFF.

The chain has TRBV9 and TRBJ2-2; 8 bases line up with TRBD1. The CDR3 consists of 16 residues. CDR1 and CDR2 from the germline V gene are SGDLS and YYNGEE. J lost 4 bases, V lost 0 bases, and 5 bases had no gene match. This CDR3 is CASSVATGGTTGELFF. The CDR3, as DNA: TGTGCCAGCAGCGTAGCAACAGGGGGGACCACCGGGGAGCTGTTTTTT.

This clone turned up a few times. V and J are TRBV6-4 and TRBJ2-2; 7 nucleotides agree with TRBD1. Germline-derived CDR1 and CDR2 are MRHNA and SNTAGT. V trimming: 5 bases; J trimming: 2 bases; junction bases outside the gene matches: 5. This CDR3 is 15 amino acids long. The CDR3 bases are TGTGCCAGCAGTAGAAACAGGGGAAACACCGGGGAGCTGTTTTTT. This translates into CASSRNRGNTGELFF.